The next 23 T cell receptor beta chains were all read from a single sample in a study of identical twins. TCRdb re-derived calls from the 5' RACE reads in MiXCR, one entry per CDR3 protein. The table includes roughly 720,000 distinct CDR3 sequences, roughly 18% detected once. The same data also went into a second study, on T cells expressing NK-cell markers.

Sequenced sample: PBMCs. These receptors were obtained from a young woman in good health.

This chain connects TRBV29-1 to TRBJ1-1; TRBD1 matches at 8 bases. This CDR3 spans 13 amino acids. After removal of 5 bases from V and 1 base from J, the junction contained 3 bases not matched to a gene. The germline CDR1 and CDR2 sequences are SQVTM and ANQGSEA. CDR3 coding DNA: TGCAGCGTTCTGGGACAGGAGAACACTGAAGCTTTCTTT. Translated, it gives CSVLGQENTEAFF.

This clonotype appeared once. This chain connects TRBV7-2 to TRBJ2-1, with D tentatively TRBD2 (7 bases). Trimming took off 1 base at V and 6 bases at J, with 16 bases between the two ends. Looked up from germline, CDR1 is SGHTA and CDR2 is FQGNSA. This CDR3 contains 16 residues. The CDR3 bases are TGTGCCAGCAGCTTAGTGGCGGGGGCTGGCCGCAATGAGCAGTTCTTC. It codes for CASSLVAGAGRNEQFF.

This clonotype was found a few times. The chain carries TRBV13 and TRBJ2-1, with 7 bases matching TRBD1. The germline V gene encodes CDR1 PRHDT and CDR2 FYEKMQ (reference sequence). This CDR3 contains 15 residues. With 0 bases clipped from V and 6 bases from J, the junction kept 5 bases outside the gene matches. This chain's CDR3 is CASSLGQGPGNEQFF. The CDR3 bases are TGTGCCAGCAGCTTAGGACAGGGGCCGGGCAATGAGCAGTTCTTC.

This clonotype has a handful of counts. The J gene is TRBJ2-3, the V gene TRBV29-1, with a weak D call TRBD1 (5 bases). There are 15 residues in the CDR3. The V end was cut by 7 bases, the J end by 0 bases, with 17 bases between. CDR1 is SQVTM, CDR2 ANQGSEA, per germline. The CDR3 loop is CSAGHVLLSTDTQYF. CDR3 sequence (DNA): TGCAGCGCCGGACACGTCCTTCTTAGCACAGATACGCAGTATTTT.

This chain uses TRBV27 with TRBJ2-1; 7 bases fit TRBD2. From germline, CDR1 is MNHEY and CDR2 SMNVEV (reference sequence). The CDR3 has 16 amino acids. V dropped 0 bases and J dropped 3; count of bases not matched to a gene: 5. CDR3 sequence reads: CASSLSRLAGYNEQFF. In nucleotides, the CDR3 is TGTGCCAGCAGTTTATCCCGACTAGCAGGCTACAATGAGCAGTTCTTC.

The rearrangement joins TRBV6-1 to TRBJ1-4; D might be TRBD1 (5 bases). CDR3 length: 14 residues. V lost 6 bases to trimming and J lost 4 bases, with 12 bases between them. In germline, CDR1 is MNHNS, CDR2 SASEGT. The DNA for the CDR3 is TGTGCCAGCAGGCCTCCGGGACGTAATGAAAAACTGTTTTTT. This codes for CASRPPGRNEKLFF.

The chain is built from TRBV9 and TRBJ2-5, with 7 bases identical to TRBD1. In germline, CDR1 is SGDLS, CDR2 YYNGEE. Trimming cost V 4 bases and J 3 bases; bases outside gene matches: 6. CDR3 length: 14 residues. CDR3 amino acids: CASSLRTGKETQYF. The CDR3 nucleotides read TGTGCCAGCAGCTTACGGACAGGAAAAGAGACCCAGTACTTC.

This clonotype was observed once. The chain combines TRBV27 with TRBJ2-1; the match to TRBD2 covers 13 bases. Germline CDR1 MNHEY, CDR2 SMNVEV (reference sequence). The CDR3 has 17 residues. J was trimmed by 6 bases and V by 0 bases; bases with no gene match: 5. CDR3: CASSLSPWTSGGNEQFF. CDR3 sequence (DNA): TGTGCCAGCAGTTTATCGCCCTGGACTAGCGGGGGCAATGAGCAGTTCTTC.

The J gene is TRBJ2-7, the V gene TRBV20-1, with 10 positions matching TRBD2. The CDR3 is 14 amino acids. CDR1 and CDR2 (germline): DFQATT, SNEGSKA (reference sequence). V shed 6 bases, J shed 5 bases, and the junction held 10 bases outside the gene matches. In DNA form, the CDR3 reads TGCAGTGCCGGCACGACTAGCGGGTCCCACGAGCAGTACTTC. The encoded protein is CSAGTTSGSHEQYF.

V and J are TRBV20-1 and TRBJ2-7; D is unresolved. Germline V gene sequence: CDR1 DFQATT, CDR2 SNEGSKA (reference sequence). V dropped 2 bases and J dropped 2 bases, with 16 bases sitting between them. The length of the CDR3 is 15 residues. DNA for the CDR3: TGCAGTGCTAGACCCCAGCCGGGCCCCACCTACGAGCAGTACTTC. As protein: CSARPQPGPTYEQYF.

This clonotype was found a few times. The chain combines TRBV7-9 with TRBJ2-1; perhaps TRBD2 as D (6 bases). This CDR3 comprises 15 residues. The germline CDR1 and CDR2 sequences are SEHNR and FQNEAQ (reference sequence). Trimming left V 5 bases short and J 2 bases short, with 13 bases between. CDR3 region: CASSPSGLPYNEQFF. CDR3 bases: TGTGCCAGCAGCCCCAGCGGGTTACCCTACAATGAGCAGTTCTTC.

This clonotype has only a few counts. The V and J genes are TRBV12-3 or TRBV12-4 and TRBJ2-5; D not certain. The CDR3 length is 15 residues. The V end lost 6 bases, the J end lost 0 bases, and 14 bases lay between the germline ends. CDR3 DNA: TGTGCCAGCAGCCGTCGGATACCGTACCAAGAGACCCAGTACTTC. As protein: CASSRRIPYQETQYF.

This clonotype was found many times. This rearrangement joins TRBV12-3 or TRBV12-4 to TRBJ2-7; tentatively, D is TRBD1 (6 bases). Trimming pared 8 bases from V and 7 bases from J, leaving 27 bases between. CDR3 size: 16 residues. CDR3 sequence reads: CASRTDTGSGVFEQYF. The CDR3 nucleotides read TGTGCCAGCCGTACCGATACCGGCTCAGGGGTTTTTGAGCAGTACTTC.

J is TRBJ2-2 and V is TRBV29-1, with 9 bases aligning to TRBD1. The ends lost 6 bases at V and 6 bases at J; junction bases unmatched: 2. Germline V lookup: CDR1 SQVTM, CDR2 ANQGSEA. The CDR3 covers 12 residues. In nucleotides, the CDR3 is TGCAGCGTCGGACAGGGGCCCGGGGAGCTGTTTTTT. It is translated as CSVGQGPGELFF.

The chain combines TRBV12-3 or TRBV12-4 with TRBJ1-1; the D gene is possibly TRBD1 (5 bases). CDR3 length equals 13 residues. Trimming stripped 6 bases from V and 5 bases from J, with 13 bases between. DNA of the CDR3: TGTGCCAGCAGCTACCAACAGGAAACTGAAGCTTTCTTT. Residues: CASSYQQETEAFF.

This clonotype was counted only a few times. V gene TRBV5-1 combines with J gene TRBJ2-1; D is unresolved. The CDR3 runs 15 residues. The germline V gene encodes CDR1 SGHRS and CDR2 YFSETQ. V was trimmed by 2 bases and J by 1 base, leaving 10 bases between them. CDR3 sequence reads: CASSLEDQSYNEQFF. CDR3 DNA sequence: TGCGCCAGCAGCTTAGAGGACCAGTCCTACAATGAGCAGTTCTTC.

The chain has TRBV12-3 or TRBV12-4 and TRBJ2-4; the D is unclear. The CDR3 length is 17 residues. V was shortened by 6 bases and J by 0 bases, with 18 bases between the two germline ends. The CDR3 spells CASSHPPGLLAKNIQYF. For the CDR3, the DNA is TGTGCCAGCAGCCACCCTCCAGGATTACTAGCCAAAAACATTCAGTACTTC.

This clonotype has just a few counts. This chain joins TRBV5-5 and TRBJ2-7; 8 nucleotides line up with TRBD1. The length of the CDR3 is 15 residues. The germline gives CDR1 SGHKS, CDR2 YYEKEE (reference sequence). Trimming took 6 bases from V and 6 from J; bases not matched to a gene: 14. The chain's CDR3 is CASTLTGTGSGEQYF. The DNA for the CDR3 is TGTGCCAGCACCCTTACAGGGACAGGAAGTGGCGAGCAGTACTTC.

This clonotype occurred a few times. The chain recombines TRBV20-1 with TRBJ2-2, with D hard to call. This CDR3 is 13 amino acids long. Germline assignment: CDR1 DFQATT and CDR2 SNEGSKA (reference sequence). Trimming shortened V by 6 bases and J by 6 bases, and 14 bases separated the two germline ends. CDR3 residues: CSAKIPMSGELFF. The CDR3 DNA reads TGCAGTGCCAAAATCCCCATGTCCGGGGAGCTGTTTTTT.

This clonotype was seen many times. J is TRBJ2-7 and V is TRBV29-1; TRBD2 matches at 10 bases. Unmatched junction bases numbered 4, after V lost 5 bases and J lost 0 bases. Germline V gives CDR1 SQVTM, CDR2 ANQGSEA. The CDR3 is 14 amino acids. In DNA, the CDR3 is TGCAGCGTTCGGACTAGCGGATCCTCCTACGAGCAGTACTTC. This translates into CSVRTSGSSYEQYF.

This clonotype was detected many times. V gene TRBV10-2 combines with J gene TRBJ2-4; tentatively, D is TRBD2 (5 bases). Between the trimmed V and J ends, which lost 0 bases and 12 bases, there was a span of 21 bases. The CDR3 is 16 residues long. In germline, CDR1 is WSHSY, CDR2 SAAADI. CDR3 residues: CASSESSRTDGSDQYF. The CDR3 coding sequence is TGCGCCAGCAGTGAGTCGTCCCGGACGGATGGGAGTGATCAGTACTTC.

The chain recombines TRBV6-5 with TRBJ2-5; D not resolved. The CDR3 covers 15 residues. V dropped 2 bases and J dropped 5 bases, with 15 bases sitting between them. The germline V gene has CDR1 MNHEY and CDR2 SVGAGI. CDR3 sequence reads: CASSYLGSKQETQYF. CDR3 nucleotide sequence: TGTGCCAGCAGTTACCTTGGCAGCAAGCAGGAGACCCAGTACTTC.

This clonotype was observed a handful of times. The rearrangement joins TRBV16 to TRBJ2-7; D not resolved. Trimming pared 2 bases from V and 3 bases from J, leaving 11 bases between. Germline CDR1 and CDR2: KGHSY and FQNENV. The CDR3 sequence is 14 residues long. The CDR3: CASSQNAFSYEQYF. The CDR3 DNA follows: TGTGCCAGCAGCCAAAACGCCTTCAGCTACGAGCAGTACTTC.